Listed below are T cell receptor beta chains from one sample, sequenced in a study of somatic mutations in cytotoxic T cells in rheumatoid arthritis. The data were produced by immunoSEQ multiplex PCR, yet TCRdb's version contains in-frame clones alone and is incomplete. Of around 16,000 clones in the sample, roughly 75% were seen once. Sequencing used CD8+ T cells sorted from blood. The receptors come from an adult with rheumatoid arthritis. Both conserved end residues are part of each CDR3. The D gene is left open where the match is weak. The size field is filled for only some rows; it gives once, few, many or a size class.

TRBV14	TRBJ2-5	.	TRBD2	CVSSPLSGRRETQYF	TGTGTCAGCAGCCCCCTTAGCGGGAGAAGGGAGACCCAGTACTTC
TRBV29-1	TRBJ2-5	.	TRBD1	CSVEDRDRGLETQYF	TGCAGCGTGGAAGACCGGGACAGAGGCTTAGAGACCCAGTACTTC
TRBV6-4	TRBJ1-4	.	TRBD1	CASSQGQGANEKLFF	TGTGCCAGCAGTCAAGGACAGGGCGCGAATGAAAAACTGTTTTTT
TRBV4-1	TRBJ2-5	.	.	CASRPLSAGRDQETQYF	TGCGCCAGCAGACCTCTAAGCGCCGGACGGGACCAAGAGACCCAGTACTTC
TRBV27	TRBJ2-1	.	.	CASSPGTPDYNEQFF	TGTGCCAGCAGCCCGGGGACACCAGACTACAATGAGCAGTTCTTC
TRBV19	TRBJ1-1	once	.	CASSPTAGMNTEAFF	TGTGCCAGTAGCCCAACGGCCGGAATGAACACTGAAGCTTTCTTT
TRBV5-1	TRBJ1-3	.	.	CASSLGSISGNTIYF	TGCGCCAGCAGCTTGGGGTCAATCTCTGGAAACACCATATATTTT
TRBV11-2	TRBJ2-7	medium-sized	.	CASSLAPTYEQYF	TGTGCCAGCAGCTTAGCCCCCACCTACGAGCAGTACTTC
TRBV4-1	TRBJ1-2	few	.	CASSQDGGVGSISYTF	TGCGCCAGCAGCCAAGACGGGGGTGTAGGGAGTATAAGCTACACCTTC
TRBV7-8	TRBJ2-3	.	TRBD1	CASSWTGGALDTQYF	TGTGCCAGCAGCTGGACAGGGGGCGCTTTGGATACGCAGTATTTT
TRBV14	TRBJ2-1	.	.	CASSSTSYNEQFF	TGTGCCAGCAGCTCAACTTCCTACAATGAGCAGTTCTTC
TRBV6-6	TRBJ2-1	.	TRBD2	CASSYRLAGDYEQFF	TGTGCCAGCAGTTACCGACTAGCGGGAGATTATGAGCAGTTCTTC
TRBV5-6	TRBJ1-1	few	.	CASRTRAGGSEAFF	TGTGCCAGCAGGACACGGGCCGGGGGGAGTGAAGCTTTCTTT
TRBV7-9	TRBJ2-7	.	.	CASSLEHGTTYEQYF	TGTGCCAGCAGCTTAGAGCATGGGACCACCTACGAGCAGTACTTC
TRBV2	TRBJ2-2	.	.	CASRATGRNTGELFF	TGTGCCAGCAGAGCAACCGGGAGGAACACCGGGGAGCTGTTTTTT
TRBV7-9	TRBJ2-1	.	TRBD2	CASRTGTRYNEQFF	TGTGCCAGCAGGACCGGGACTAGATACAATGAGCAGTTCTTC
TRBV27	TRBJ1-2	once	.	CASSSGSFYGYTF	TGTGCCAGCAGTTCCGGGAGCTTCTATGGCTACACCTTC
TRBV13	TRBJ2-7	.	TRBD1	CASSTSGGAFYEQYF	TGTGCCAGCAGCACCTCAGGGGGCGCGTTTTACGAGCAGTACTTC
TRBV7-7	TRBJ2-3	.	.	CASSLGEFRDGGTDTQYF	TGTGCCAGCAGCTTAGGGGAGTTCCGAGATGGTGGCACAGATACGCAGTATTTT
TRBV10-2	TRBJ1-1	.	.	CASSEWGGTEAFF	TGCGCCAGCAGTGAGTGGGGAGGGACTGAAGCTTTCTTT
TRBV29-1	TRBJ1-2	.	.	CSVAFGGNYGYTF	TGCAGCGTCGCCTTTGGCGGCAACTATGGCTACACCTTC
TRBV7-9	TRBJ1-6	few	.	CASSDGSRGNSPLHF	TGTGCCAGCAGCGACGGGAGTAGGGGTAATTCACCCCTCCACTTT
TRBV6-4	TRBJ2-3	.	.	CASKAGSEADTQYF	TGTGCCAGCAAGGCCGGGTCAGAGGCAGATACGCAGTATTTT
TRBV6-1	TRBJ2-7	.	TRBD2	CASSDLLAGLEQYF	TGTGCCAGCAGTGACCTACTAGCGGGATTAGAGCAGTACTTC
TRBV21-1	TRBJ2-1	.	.	CASSQARSEQFF	TGTGCCAGCAGCCAAGCCCGGAGTGAGCAGTTCTTC
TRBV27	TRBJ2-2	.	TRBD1	CASRADRDVWDTGELFF	TGTGCCAGCAGGGCGGACAGGGATGTATGGGACACCGGGGAGCTGTTTTTT
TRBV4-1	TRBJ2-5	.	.	CASSPFGSPRETQYF	TGCGCCAGCAGCCCCTTCGGCTCCCCTAGGGAGACCCAGTACTTC
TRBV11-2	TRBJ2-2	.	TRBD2	CASRFSGGNTGELFF	TGTGCCAGCAGATTTAGCGGGGGGAACACCGGGGAGCTGTTTTTT
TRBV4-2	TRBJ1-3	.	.	CASSWGNTIYF	TGTGCCAGCTCCTGGGGAAACACCATATATTTT
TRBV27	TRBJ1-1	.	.	CASSLVVGTTEAFF	TGTGCCAGCAGTTTAGTGGTGGGTACCACTGAAGCTTTCTTT
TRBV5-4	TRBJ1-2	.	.	CASTQNRNSNYGYTF	TGTGCCAGCACCCAGAACAGGAATTCTAACTATGGCTACACCTTC
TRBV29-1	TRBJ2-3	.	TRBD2	CSVGLLAGGEQYF	TGCAGCGTCGGGCTCCTAGCGGGAGGGGAGCAGTATTTT
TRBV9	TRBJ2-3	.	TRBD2	CASSPRLAGITDTQYF	TGTGCCAGCAGCCCTCGACTAGCGGGGATCACAGATACGCAGTATTTT
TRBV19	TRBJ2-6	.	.	CASSISESSSGANVLTF	TGTGCCAGTAGTATATCGGAGTCCTCGTCTGGGGCCAACGTCCTGACTTTC
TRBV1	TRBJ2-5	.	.	CTSSRKGLAGGRGCSETQYF	TGCACCAGCAGCCGTAAAGGACTAGCGGGAGGGAGGGGGTGTTCAGAGACCCAGTACTTC
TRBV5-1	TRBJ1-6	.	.	CASSPPPTISPLHF	TGCGCCAGCAGCCCCCCTCCGACCATTTCACCCCTCCACTTT
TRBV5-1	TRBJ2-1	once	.	CASSPGRYNEQFF	TGCGCCAGCAGCCCCGGTCGCTACAATGAGCAGTTCTTC
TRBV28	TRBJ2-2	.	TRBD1	CASSLSFGTGITGELFF	TGTGCCAGCAGTTTATCTTTCGGGACAGGAATCACCGGGGAGCTGTTTTTT
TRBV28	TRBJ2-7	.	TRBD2	CASSPWTSGIPYEQYF	TGTGCCAGCAGTCCGTGGACTAGCGGGATCCCCTACGAGCAGTACTTC